The 4 T cell receptor beta chains below all came from one sample that was sequenced in a study of T cell repertoires and HLA-DP antigens. Profiled with immunoSEQ multiplex PCR; TCRdb holds only in-frame clones, not every one. The profile shows over 60,000 clones, 80% of them singletons. For these TCRs, the target antigens are not known. The sample was CD4+ T cells from PBMCs. All receptors come from a man aged 60 to 69 in good health and CMV-seronegative.

The J gene is TRBJ2-2, the V gene TRBV6-1; perhaps TRBD1 as D (6 bases). Per the germline V gene, CDR1 is MNHNS and CDR2 is SASEGT. The CDR3 is 13 amino acids. The ends were cut back, 3 bases at V and 16 bases at J, with 18 bases in the middle. The chain's CDR3 is CASSDSNRASSFF. DNA for the CDR3: TGTGCCAGCAGTGATTCGAACAGGGCCTCCTCGTTTTTT.

This rearrangement joins TRBV27 to TRBJ2-2; TRBD2 matches 11 bases. From germline, CDR1 is MNHEY and CDR2 SMNVEV (reference sequence). The length of the CDR3 is 17 residues. V dropped 5 bases and J dropped 0; count of bases not matched to a gene: 5. CDR3 DNA: TGTGCCAGCAGTCGATCTAGCGGGGGGTCGAACACCGGGGAGCTGTTTTTT. Translation: CASSRSSGGSNTGELFF.

V gene TRBV10-3 combines with J gene TRBJ2-2; either TRBD1 or TRBD2 may supply D (5 bases each). The CDR3 length is 15 residues. Trimming removed 6 bases at V and 2 bases at J, with 13 bases between. Germline V CDR1 and CDR2: ENHRY, SYGVKD. CDR3 sequence: CAISGTAYNTGELFF. CDR3 in DNA: TGTGCCATCAGCGGGACCGCTTATAACACCGGGGAGCTGTTTTTT.

The rearrangement links TRBV6-5 to TRBJ2-7; 9 nucleotides align to TRBD1. The V gene's germline CDR1 is MNHEY and CDR2 SVGAGI. The length of the CDR3 is 14 residues. Trimming removed 4 bases from V and 4 bases from J; junction bases left unmatched: 5. CDR3 loop: CASSSGTGTYEQYF. The DNA of the CDR3 is TGTGCCAGCAGTTCCGGGACAGGGACGTACGAGCAGTACTTC.